This record covers a single T cell receptor beta chain. The data were produced by immunoSEQ multiplex PCR, yet TCRdb's version contains in-frame clones alone and is incomplete. Of about 97,000 clones in the sample, 90% were seen once. The data were obtained in a study of graft-versus-host responses after intestinal transplantation. Study as a whole: Every transplant recipient was induced with anti-thymocyte globulin, then maintained on tacrolimus and steroids for about three years.

Germline CDR1 is SGHVS and CDR2 is FNYEAQ. Germline trimming cut 4 bases from V and 0 bases from J; bases unmatched to any gene: 11. This CDR3 is built from 18 residues. Here the sequenced sample was PBMCs, taken about 450 days after intestinal transplant. The clonotype originates from a human patient who received an intestinal transplant, so some T cells may come from the graft donor. This chain uses TRBV7-6 with TRBJ2-1, with 8 bases fitting TRBD2. In DNA form, the CDR3 reads TGTGCCAGCAGCTACGAGGTAGCGGGGACGCCCTCCTACAATGAGCAGTTCTTC. Its translation is CASSYEVAGTPSYNEQFF.